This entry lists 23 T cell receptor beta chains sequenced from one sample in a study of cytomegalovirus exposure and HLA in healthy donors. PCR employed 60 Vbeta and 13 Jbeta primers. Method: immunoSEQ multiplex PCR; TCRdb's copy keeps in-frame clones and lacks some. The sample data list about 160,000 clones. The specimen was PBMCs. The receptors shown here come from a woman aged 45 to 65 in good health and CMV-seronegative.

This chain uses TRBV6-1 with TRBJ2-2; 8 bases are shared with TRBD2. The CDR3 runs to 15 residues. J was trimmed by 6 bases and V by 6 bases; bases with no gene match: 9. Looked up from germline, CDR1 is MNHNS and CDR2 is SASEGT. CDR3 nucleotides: TGTGCCAGCAGACCAACGGGGGGGGCGGCCGGGGAGCTGTTTTTT. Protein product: CASRPTGGAAGELFF.

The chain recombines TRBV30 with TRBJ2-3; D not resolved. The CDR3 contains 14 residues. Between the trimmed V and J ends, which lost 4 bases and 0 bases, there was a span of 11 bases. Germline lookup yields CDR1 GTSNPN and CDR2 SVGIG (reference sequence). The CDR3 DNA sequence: TGTGCCTGGAATCCTACCGGGAGCACAGATACGCAGTATTTT. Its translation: CAWNPTGSTDTQYF.

The CDR3 DNA is TGTGCCAGCAGCCCCGACCTAGGTAGTCAGCCCCAGCATTTT. This gives the protein CASSPDLGSQPQHF. The chain combines TRBV28 with TRBJ1-5, with D hard to call. Germline V lookup: CDR1 MDHEN, CDR2 SYDVKM. The CDR3 is 14 residues long. V was pared by 6 bases and J by 6 bases, with 15 bases between.

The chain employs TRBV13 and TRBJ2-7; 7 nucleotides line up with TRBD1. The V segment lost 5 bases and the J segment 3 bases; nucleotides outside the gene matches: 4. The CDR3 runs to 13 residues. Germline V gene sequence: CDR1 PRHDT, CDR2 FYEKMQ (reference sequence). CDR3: CASSQYRGYEQYF. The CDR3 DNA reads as TGTGCCAGCAGCCAGTACAGGGGCTACGAGCAGTACTTC. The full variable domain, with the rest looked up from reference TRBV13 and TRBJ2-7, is AAGVIQSPRHLIKEKRETATLKCYPIPRHDTVYWYQQGPGQDPQFLISFYEKMQSDKGSIPDRFSAQQFSDYHSELNMSSLELGDSALYFCASSQYRGYEQYFGPGTRLTVT.

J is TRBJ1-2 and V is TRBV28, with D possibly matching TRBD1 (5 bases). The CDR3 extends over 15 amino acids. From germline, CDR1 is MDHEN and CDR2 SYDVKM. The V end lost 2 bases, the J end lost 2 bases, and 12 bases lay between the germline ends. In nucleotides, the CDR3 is TGTGCCAGCAGTTTAGGGGGGGAAACGAACTATGGCTACACCTTC. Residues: CASSLGGETNYGYTF.

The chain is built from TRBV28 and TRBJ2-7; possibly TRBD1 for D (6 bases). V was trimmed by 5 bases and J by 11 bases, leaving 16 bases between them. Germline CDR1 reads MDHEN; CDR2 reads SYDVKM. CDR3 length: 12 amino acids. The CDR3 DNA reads TGTGCCAGCAGTCCGGGACACCTCAGGGAGTACTTC. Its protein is CASSPGHLREYF.

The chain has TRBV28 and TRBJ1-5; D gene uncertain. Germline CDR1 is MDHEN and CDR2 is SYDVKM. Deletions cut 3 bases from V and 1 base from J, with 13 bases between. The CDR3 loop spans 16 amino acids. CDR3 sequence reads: CASSFYLRPSNQPQHF. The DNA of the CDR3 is TGTGCCAGCAGTTTTTATTTGAGGCCGAGCAATCAGCCCCAGCATTTT.

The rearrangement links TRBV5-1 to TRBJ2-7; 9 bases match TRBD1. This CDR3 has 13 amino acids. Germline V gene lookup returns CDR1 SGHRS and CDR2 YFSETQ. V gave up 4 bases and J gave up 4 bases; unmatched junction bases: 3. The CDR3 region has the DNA TGCGCCAGCAGCATGGACAGGGGATACGAGCAGTACTTC. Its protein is CASSMDRGYEQYF.

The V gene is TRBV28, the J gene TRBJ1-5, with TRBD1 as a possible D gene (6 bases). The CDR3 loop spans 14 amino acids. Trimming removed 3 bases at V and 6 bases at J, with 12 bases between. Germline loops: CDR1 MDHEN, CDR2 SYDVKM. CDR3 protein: CASSFRQETQPQHF. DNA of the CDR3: TGTGCCAGCAGTTTCAGACAGGAGACTCAGCCCCAGCATTTT.

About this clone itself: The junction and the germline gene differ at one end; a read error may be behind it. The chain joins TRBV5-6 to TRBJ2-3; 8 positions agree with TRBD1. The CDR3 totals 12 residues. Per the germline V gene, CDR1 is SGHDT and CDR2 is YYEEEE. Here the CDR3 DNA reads TGTGCCAGCAGTTTGGCAGACAGGGGATGGTATTTT. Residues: CASSLADRGWYF.

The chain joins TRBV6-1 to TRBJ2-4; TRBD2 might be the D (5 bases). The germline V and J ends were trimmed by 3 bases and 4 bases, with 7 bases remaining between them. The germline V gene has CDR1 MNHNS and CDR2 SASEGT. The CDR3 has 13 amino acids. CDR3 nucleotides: TGTGCCAGCAGTGAGAGGGTGAAAAACATTCAGTACTTC. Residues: CASSERVKNIQYF.

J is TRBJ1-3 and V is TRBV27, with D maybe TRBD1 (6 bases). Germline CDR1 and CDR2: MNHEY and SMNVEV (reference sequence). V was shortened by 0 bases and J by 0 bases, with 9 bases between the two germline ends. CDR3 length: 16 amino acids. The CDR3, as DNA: TGTGCCAGCAGTTTATCGGGGGCCGACTCTGGAAACACCATATATTTT. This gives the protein CASSLSGADSGNTIYF.

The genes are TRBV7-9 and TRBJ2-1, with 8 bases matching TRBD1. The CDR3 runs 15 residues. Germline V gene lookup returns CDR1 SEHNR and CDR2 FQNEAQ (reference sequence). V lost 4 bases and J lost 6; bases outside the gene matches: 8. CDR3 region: CASSSPDRAFNEQFF. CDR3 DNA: TGTGCCAGCAGCTCCCCGGACAGGGCTTTCAATGAGCAGTTCTTC.

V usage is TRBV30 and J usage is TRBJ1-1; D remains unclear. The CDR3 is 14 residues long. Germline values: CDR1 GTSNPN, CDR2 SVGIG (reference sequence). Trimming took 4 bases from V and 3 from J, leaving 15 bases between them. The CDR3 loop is CAWTPGGVDTEAFF. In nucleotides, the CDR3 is TGTGCCTGGACCCCCGGAGGTGTGGACACTGAAGCTTTCTTT.

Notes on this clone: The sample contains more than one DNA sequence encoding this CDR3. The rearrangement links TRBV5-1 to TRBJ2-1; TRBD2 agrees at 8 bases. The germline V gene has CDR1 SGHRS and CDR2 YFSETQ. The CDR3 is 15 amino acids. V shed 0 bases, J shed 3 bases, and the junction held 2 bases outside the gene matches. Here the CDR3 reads CASSLGTSSYNEQFF. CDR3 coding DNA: TGCGCCAGCAGCTTGGGGACTAGCAGCTACAATGAGCAGTTCTTC.

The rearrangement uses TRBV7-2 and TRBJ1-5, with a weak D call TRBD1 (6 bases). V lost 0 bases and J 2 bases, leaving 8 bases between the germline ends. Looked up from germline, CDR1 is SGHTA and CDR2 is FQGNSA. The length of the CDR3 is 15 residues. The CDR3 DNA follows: TGTGCCAGCAGCTTAGCTGGGGGCGGCAATCAGCCCCAGCATTTT. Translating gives CASSLAGGGNQPQHF.

CDR3 nucleotides: TGTGCCAGCAGCCTGGGACTAGCGGGAGAGAATACCGGGGAGCTGTTTTTT. The encoded protein is CASSLGLAGENTGELFF. The chain recombines TRBV7-3 with TRBJ2-2; TRBD2 matches 14 bases. There are 17 residues in the CDR3. Germline V gives CDR1 SGHTA, CDR2 FQGTGA. Germline trimming cut 5 bases from V and 5 bases from J; bases unmatched to any gene: 7.

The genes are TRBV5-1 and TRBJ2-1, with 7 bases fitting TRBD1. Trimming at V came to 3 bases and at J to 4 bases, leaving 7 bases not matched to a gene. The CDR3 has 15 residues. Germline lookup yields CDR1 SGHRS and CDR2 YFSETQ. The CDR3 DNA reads TGCGCCAGCAGCTCTTCGGGACAGATTTACAATGAGCAGTTCTTC. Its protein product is CASSSSGQIYNEQFF.

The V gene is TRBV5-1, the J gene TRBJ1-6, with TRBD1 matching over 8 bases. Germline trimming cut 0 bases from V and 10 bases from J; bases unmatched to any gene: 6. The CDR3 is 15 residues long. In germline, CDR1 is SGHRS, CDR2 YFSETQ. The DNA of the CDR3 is TGCGCCAGCAGCTTGGAGACAGGGGTTAACTCACCCCTCCACTTT. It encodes CASSLETGVNSPLHF.

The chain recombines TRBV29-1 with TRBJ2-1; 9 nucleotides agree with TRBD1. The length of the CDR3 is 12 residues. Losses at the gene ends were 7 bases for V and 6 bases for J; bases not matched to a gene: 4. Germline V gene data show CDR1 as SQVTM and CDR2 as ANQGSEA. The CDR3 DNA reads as TGCAGCGGGTCGACAGGGGGCAATGAGCAGTTCTTC. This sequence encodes CSGSTGGNEQFF.

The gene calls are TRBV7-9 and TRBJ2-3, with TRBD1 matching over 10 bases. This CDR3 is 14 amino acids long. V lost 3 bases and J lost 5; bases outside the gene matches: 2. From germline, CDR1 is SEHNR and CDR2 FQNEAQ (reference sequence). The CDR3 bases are TGTGCCAGCAGCTTCGGGACAGGGGAAGATACGCAGTATTTT. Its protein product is CASSFGTGEDTQYF.

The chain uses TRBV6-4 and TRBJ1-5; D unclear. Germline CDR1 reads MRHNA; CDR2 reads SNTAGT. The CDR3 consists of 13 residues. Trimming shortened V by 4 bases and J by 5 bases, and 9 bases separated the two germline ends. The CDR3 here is CASSASYDQPQHF. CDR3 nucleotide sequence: TGTGCCAGCAGTGCGAGTTATGATCAGCCCCAGCATTTT.

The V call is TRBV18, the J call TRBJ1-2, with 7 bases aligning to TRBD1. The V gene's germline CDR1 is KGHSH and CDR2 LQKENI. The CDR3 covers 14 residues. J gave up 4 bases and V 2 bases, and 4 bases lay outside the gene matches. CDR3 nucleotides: TGTGCCAGCTCACCAGGGGACAGCTTCTATGGCTACACCTTC. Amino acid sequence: CASSPGDSFYGYTF.